One and the same sample provided the 8 T cell receptor beta chains below, sequenced in a study of OX40 agonist ivuxolimab in advanced cancers. Profiled with immunoSEQ multiplex PCR; TCRdb holds only in-frame clones, not every one. Seen here are more than 75,000 clones, around 84% observed once, and the top ten hold roughly 1.1%. The starting material was CD4+ or CD8+ T cells sorted from blood, obtained in a trial of the OX40 agonist ivuxolimab. The receptors were gathered from an adult with an advanced solid tumor such as melanoma, head and neck, liver or kidney cancer.

V usage is TRBV9 and J usage is TRBJ2-2; 9 positions match TRBD1. Germline V gene lookup returns CDR1 SGDLS and CDR2 YYNGEE. Germline trimming cut 1 base from V and 5 bases from J; bases unmatched to any gene: 6. This CDR3 region has 16 residues. CDR3 sequence reads: CASSVFLGQGTGELFF. The CDR3 region has the DNA TGTGCCAGCAGCGTATTCTTGGGACAGGGAACCGGGGAGCTGTTTTTT.

The V gene is TRBV9, the J gene TRBJ2-3; D remains unclear. Between the trimmed V and J ends, which lost 0 bases and 0 bases, there was a span of 11 bases. CDR1 and CDR2 from the germline V gene are SGDLS and YYNGEE. The CDR3 runs to 16 residues. The CDR3: CASSVVGGDSTDTQYF. CDR3 in DNA: TGTGCCAGCAGCGTAGTGGGCGGCGATAGCACAGATACGCAGTATTTT.

This sequence joins TRBV7-3 and TRBJ1-2, with D tentatively TRBD1 (6 bases). The length of the CDR3 is 15 residues. Germline CDR1 is SGHTA and CDR2 is FQGTGA. Trimming left V 2 bases short and J 8 bases short, with 18 bases between. CDR3 bases: TGTGCCAGCAGCTTATCCGGGGGCGCGGGGTACGGCTACACCTTC. Translated, it gives CASSLSGGAGYGYTF.

The chain uses TRBV7-6 and TRBJ1-1, with D possibly TRBD1 on 6 matching bases. CDR1 and CDR2 from the germline V gene are SGHVS and FNYEAQ. Trimming left V 1 base short and J 1 base short, with 7 bases between. There are 14 residues in the CDR3. CDR3 sequence (DNA): TGTGCCAGCAGCTTAGTAGGGGGGAACACTGAAGCTTTCTTT. As protein: CASSLVGGNTEAFF.

The chain recombines TRBV5-1 with TRBJ1-1, with D perhaps matching TRBD1 (6 bases). The germline V and J ends were trimmed by 4 bases and 0 bases, with 10 bases remaining between them. The CDR3 covers 14 residues. The germline gives CDR1 SGHRS, CDR2 YFSETQ. This chain's CDR3 is CASSTGTVNTEAFF. Here the CDR3 DNA reads TGCGCCAGCAGCACAGGGACGGTGAACACTGAAGCTTTCTTT.

The CDR3 nucleotides are TGCGCCAGCAGTTGGACTAGCGGGGTTCTTTCGATCTTGGGAGAGCAGTACGTC. Protein: CASSWTSGVLSILGEQYV. V and J are TRBV10-2 and TRBJ2-7, with TRBD2 matching over 12 bases. CDR1 WSHSY and CDR2 SAAADI come from the germline V gene. The CDR3 loop spans 18 amino acids. The V and J ends lost 5 bases and 7 bases, in that order; junction bases with no gene match: 18.

The rearrangement links TRBV18 to TRBJ1-1, with 8 bases matching TRBD1. This CDR3 has 16 residues. The germline gives CDR1 KGHSH, CDR2 LQKENI. The V segment lost 0 bases and the J segment 6 bases; nucleotides outside the gene matches: 9. The CDR3 is CASSPPRQGLIAEAFF. The CDR3, as DNA: TGTGCCAGCTCACCACCGAGACAGGGGTTAATTGCTGAAGCTTTCTTT.

The chain uses TRBV7-3 and TRBJ2-5, with 11 bases aligning to TRBD2. The CDR3 has 15 amino acids. Trimming cost V 5 bases and J 2 bases; bases outside gene matches: 4. Per the germline V gene, CDR1 is SGHTA and CDR2 is FQGTGA. CDR3 protein: CASSLAGGWQETQYF. As DNA, the CDR3 is TGTGCCAGCAGCCTAGCGGGGGGCTGGCAAGAGACCCAGTACTTC.